Presented here are 3 T cell receptor beta chains from one specimen sequenced in a study of T-cell memory formation after mild COVID-19 (dated by TCRdb to the early 2020s). The library was made by 5' RACE. Sequencing took place on an Illumina NovaSeq 6000. The raw public reads went through TCRdb reprocessing: fastp at Q25, MiXCR clone calling, in-frame beta chains kept. Every distinct CDR3 protein forms one entry, paired with its most common genes and DNA. For this sample there are 540,000 or so distinct CDR3 sequences; over 20% appear just once. The ten top clones hold approximately 13% of the sample. The sequenced material came from PBMCs or a T cell subset sorted from them (not recorded which). All receptors come from an adult woman who had mild COVID-19 (a few samples of this study predate the infection). The sample titles of this study are shuffled in the database, so cell type and time point are left out; the donor was told from shared clones.

V usage is TRBV4-2 and J usage is TRBJ2-3; no clear D gene. The V end was cut by 5 bases, the J end by 11 bases, with 23 bases between. The CDR3 consists of 15 residues. Germline V gives CDR1 LGHNA, CDR2 YNFKEQ. The CDR3 reads CASSDADSPGVGQYF. CDR3 sequence (DNA): TGTGCCAGCAGCGACGCCGACTCCCCTGGGGTGGGGCAGTATTTT.

This clonotype was seen at least ten times. V and J are TRBV11-2 and TRBJ2-3; TRBD2 matches 8 bases. Per germline, CDR1 SGHAT and CDR2 FQNNGV. The ends lost 1 base at V and 1 base at J; junction bases unmatched: 1. The CDR3 runs to 15 residues. The CDR3 bases are TGTGCCAGCAGCTTAGCGGGGGGGCGCACAGATACGCAGTATTTT. Its protein is CASSLAGGRTDTQYF.

This clonotype was counted between two and nine times. V is TRBV5-1 and J is TRBJ2-5; 9 nucleotides match TRBD1. CDR1 SGHRS and CDR2 YFSETQ come from the germline V gene. V lost 0 bases, J lost 4 bases, and 7 bases stayed unmatched. The CDR3 is 16 amino acids. The CDR3 here is CASSLEYGTGRETQYF. DNA for the CDR3: TGCGCCAGCAGCTTGGAATACGGGACAGGGAGAGAGACCCAGTACTTC. The full variable domain, with the rest looked up from reference TRBV5-1 and TRBJ2-5, is KAGVTQTPRYLIKTRGQQVTLSCSPISGHRSVSWYQQTPGQGLQFLFEYFSETQRNKGNFPGRFSGRQFSNSRSEMNVSTLELGDSALYLCASSLEYGTGRETQYFGPGTRLLVL.